This T cell receptor (beta chain) was sequenced for a study of Ad26.COV2.S vaccination and SARS-CoV-2 variants. Looking at the study overall: Ad26.COV2.S shots went into the muscle once or twice, 56 days apart. Regarding the study as a whole: Total T cell responses were possibly underestimated by TCR breadth and depth analyses.

In the case of this clone: What it binds is unknown.

Clones were sequenced by immunoSEQ multiplex PCR, and TCRdb holds only the in-frame ones, with some missing. Counted here are around 320,000 clones, approximately 86% occurring once; the ten biggest clones make up 2.1%. The CDR3 runs to 12 residues. V shed 6 bases, J shed 9 bases, and the junction held 7 bases outside the gene matches. Documented treatment: around 19 received Ad26.COV2.S at low or high dose, single or two shots; 5 received placebo; per-sample allocation not given. The investigators took samples on day 63 after the first vaccine or placebo injection. The sample consisted of peripheral blood, taken in a trial of Ad26.COV2.S vaccine versus placebo. V usage is TRBV12-3 or TRBV12-4 and J usage is TRBJ1-1, with 7 nucleotides matching TRBD1. The receptor's source is a person between 18 and 60 years old who received the Ad26.COV2.S COVID-19 vaccine or a placebo. The CDR3 reads CASSPDRAKAFF. The CDR3 region has the DNA TGTGCCAGCAGCCCCGACAGGGCCAAAGCTTTCTTT.